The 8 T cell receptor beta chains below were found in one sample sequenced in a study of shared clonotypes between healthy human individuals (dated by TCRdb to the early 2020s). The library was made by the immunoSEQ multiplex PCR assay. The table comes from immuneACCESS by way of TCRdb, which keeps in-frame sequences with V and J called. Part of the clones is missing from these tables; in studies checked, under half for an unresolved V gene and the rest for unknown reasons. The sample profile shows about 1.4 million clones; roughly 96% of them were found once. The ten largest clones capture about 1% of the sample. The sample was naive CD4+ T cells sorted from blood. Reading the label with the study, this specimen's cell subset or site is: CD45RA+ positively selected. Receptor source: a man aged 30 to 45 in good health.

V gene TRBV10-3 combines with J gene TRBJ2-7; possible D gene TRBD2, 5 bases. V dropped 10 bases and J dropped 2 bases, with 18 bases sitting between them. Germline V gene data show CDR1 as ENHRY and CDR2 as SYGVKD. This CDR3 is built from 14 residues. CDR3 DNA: TGTGCCAAGGCGTTAAGGCGGGCCCCCTACGAGCAGTACTTC. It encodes CAKALRRAPYEQYF.

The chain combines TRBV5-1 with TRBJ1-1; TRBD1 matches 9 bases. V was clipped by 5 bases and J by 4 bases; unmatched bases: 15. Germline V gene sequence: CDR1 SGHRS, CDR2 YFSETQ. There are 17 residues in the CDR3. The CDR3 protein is CASSPGQGVGRTTEAFF. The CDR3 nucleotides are TGCGCCAGCAGTCCGGGACAGGGAGTAGGCCGAACCACTGAAGCTTTCTTT.

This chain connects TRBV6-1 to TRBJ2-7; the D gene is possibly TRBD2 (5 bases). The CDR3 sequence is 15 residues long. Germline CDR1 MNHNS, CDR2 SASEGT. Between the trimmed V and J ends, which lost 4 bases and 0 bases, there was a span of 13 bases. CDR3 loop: CASSGFGLSSYEQYF. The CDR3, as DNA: TGTGCCAGCAGTGGATTCGGACTTAGCTCCTACGAGCAGTACTTC.

For the CDR3, the DNA is TGCGCCAGCAGCTTGGATGGACAGGGTGTGGCGGATGAGCAGTTCTTC. Translation gives CASSLDGQGVADEQFF. The chain couples TRBV5-1 to TRBJ2-1, with 8 bases aligning to TRBD1. The V segment lost 0 bases and the J segment 8 bases; nucleotides outside the gene matches: 10. The germline gives CDR1 SGHRS, CDR2 YFSETQ. The CDR3 has 16 residues.

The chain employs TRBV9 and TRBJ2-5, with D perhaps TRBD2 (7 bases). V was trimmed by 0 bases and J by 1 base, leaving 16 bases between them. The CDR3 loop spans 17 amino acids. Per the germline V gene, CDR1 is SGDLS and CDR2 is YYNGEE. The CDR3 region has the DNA TGTGCCAGCAGCGTAGATCTAGGGGGGGGTCTCCAAGAGACCCAGTACTTC. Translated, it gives CASSVDLGGGLQETQYF.

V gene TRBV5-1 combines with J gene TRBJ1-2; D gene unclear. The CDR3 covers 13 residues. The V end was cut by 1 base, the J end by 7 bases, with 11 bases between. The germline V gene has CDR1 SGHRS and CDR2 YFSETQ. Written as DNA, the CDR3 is TGCGCCAGCAGCTTGCGGCAGTTTGGTGGCTACACCTTC. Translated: CASSLRQFGGYTF. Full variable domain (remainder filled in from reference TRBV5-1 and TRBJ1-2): KAGVTQTPRYLIKTRGQQVTLSCSPISGHRSVSWYQQTPGQGLQFLFEYFSETQRNKGNFPGRFSGRQFSNSRSEMNVSTLELGDSALYLCASSLRQFGGYTFGSGTRLTVV.

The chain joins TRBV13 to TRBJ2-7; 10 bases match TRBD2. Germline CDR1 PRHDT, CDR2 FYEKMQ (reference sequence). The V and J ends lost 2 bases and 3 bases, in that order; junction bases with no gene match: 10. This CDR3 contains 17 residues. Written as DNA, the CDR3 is TGTGCCAGCAGCTTACGGGTCCTAGCGGGAGTTGGCTACGAGCAGTACTTC. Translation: CASSLRVLAGVGYEQYF. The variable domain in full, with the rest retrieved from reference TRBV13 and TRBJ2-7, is AAGVIQSPRHLIKEKRETATLKCYPIPRHDTVYWYQQGPGQDPQFLISFYEKMQSDKGSIPDRFSAQQFSDYHSELNMSSLELGDSALYFCASSLRVLAGVGYEQYFGPGTRLTVT.

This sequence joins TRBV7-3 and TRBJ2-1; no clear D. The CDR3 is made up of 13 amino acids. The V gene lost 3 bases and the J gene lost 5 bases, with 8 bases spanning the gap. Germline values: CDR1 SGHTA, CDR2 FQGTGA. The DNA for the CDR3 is TGTGCCAGCAGCTTTTATAGGGACAATGAGCAGTTCTTC. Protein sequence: CASSFYRDNEQFF.